Shown below are 2 T cell receptor beta chains from a single sample sequenced in a study of blood T cells in healthy people across ages (dated by TCRdb to about 2015). The library relied on 5' RACE. Instrument used: Illumina HiSeq 2500. A second PCR of about 7 to 12 cycles was run with a J-beta primer mix and a sample-barcoded 5' primer. The public reads were reprocessed in TCRdb via fastp at Q25 and MiXCR, keeping in-frame beta chains. For every CDR3 protein sequence, its rows merge into one entry that carries the most common genes and DNA. The sample contains roughly 700,000 distinct CDR3 sequences, around 32% of them found a single time. The ten largest clonotypes hold 15% of the sample. Sample: blood. The receptors shown here come from an elderly woman in good health. Donor details come from another sample of the same person, matched by shared clones.

This clonotype was found many times. This rearrangement joins TRBV5-1 to TRBJ2-5; a possible D gene is TRBD1 (5 bases). Germline-derived CDR1 and CDR2 are SGHRS and YFSETQ. V dropped 0 bases and J dropped 5 bases, with 11 bases sitting between them. The CDR3 extends over 14 amino acids. CDR3 nucleotide sequence: TGCGCCAGCAGCTTGGGGGGCAACATGGAGACCCAGTACTTC. Its translation is CASSLGGNMETQYF. Full variable domain (rest looked up from reference TRBV5-1 and TRBJ2-5): KAGVTQTPRYLIKTRGQQVTLSCSPISGHRSVSWYQQTPGQGLQFLFEYFSETQRNKGNFPGRFSGRQFSNSRSEMNVSTLELGDSALYLCASSLGGNMETQYFGPGTRLLVL.

This clonotype was counted ten times or more. This chain connects TRBV20-1 to TRBJ2-7, with 11 bases fitting TRBD1. The length of the CDR3 is 14 residues. Germline CDR1 reads DFQATT; CDR2 reads SNEGSKA (reference sequence). V was pared by 6 bases and J by 1 base, with 5 bases of the junction left unmatched. The CDR3 protein is CSAEGQGVSYEQYF. The CDR3 DNA follows: TGCAGTGCCGAGGGACAGGGGGTTTCCTACGAGCAGTACTTC.